One sample yielded the 22 T cell receptor beta chains listed below, sequenced in a study of T cells in Graves' hyperthyroidism and ophthalmopathy. Using RNA transcripts as the source, TCR beta CDR3 regions were amplified. The HTBI primer set drove a first-round RT-PCR of the TCR CDR3. TCRdb redid the calling of the multiplex PCR reads with MiXCR, one entry per CDR3 protein. The sample lists about 660,000 distinct CDR3 sequences, approximately 42% occurring once. Input material: peripheral blood or thyroid tissue (not recorded which). Every receptor here comes from an adult man with Graves' disease, either hyperthyroidism or ophthalmopathy (not recorded which).

The chain employs TRBV29-1 and TRBJ1-2; tentative D call: TRBD1 (6 bases). Germline V gives CDR1 SQVTM, CDR2 ANQGSEA. Between the trimmed V and J ends, which lost 8 bases and 6 bases, there was a span of 10 bases. There are 10 residues in the CDR3. The CDR3 protein is CSSGVHGYTF. The CDR3, as DNA: TGCAGCTCAGGGGTCCATGGCTACACCTTC.

This clonotype was seen just once. Possible read error: a much larger clone is one base away. A read error is likely, as this CDR3 ends without the conserved phenylalanine or tryptophan. V usage is TRBV2 and J usage is TRBJ1-1, with 9 bases aligning to TRBD1. J was trimmed by 1 base and V by 6 bases; bases with no gene match: 6. In germline, CDR1 is SNHLY, CDR2 FYNNEI. This CDR3 region has 15 residues. This CDR3 is CASSAGQGRNTEAFS. CDR3 nucleotides: TGTGCCAGCAGCGCCGGACAGGGGAGGAACACTGAAGCTTTCTCT.

The V call is TRBV11-2, the J call TRBJ2-7, with TRBD1 as a possible D gene (6 bases). The CDR3 extends over 15 amino acids. V lost 3 bases and J lost 3, with 15 bases in between. The germline gives CDR1 SGHAT, CDR2 FQNNGV. CDR3 coding DNA: TGTGCCAGCAGCTTTATGGACAGAGCGTACTACGAGCAGTACTTC. Its protein product is CASSFMDRAYYEQYF. The entire variable domain, with the rest obtained from reference TRBV11-2 and TRBJ2-7, is as follows: EAGVAQSPRYKIIEKRQSVAFWCNPISGHATLYWYQQILGQGPKLLIQFQNNGVVDDSQLPKDRFSAERLKGVDSTLKIQPAKLEDSAVYLCASSFMDRAYYEQYFGPGTRLTVT.

This clonotype was observed a few times. This CDR3 fails to terminate in the conserved phenylalanine or tryptophan, so it likely reflects a read error. DNA of the CDR3: TGCAGTGCTAGAGTAGGCAGGAAACCCATGAACACTGAAGCTTTCCTT. This translates into CSARVGRKPMNTEAFL. The V call is TRBV20-1, the J call TRBJ1-1; D call uncertain. This CDR3 has 16 amino acids. Trimming left V 1 base short and J 0 bases short, with 15 bases between. Germline V lookup: CDR1 DFQATT, CDR2 SNEGSKA (reference sequence).

This clonotype was seen many times. This chain uses TRBV6-6 with TRBJ2-5; D is uncertain. In germline, CDR1 is MNHNY, CDR2 SVGAGI (reference sequence). The CDR3 runs 11 residues. Trimming removed 5 bases at V and 7 bases at J, with 8 bases between. The CDR3 loop reads CASSGVGTQYF. The CDR3 region has the DNA TGTGCCAGCAGTGGGGTTGGGACCCAGTACTTC.

The chain uses TRBV29-1 and TRBJ1-2, with a tentative D call TRBD1 (6 bases). Germline CDR1 SQVTM, CDR2 ANQGSEA. Trimming removed 7 bases from V and 8 bases from J, with 14 bases in between. The CDR3 consists of 11 residues. CDR3 residues: CSAPRGEGYTF. The CDR3, as DNA: TGCAGCGCACCCAGGGGTGAGGGCTACACCTTC.

The rearrangement uses TRBV29-1 and TRBJ2-7, with a weak D call TRBD2 (6 bases). This CDR3 has 14 amino acids. V lost 6 bases, J lost 1 base, and 16 bases lay in between. Germline-derived CDR1 and CDR2 are SQVTM and ANQGSEA. The CDR3 reads CSVLTAGLSYEQYF. DNA for the CDR3: TGCAGCGTCCTTACGGCGGGATTGTCCTACGAGCAGTACTTC.

The CDR3 nucleotides read TGCGCCAGCAGCTTGGGACGAAGGGTAGGAACTAATGAAAAACTGTTTTTT. Protein: CASSLGRRVGTNEKLFF. The chain uses TRBV5-1 and TRBJ1-4; no definite D call. The germline CDR1 and CDR2 sequences are SGHRS and YFSETQ. V gave up 0 bases and J gave up 1 base, with 13 bases separating them. The CDR3 runs 17 residues.

Concerning this clonotype: It may be a read error: a sequence one base away is much more abundant. V usage is TRBV7-9 and J usage is TRBJ2-7; D is ambiguous. The V and J ends lost 5 bases and 0 bases respectively, with 5 bases between them. The CDR3 has 12 amino acids. Germline V gene data show CDR1 as SEHNR and CDR2 as FQNEAQ (reference sequence). CDR3 bases: TGTGCCAGCAGCGTTACCTCCTACGAGCAGTACTTC. The encoded protein is CASSVTSYEQYF. Supplemented by reference TRBV7-9 and TRBJ2-7, the full variable domain reads DTGVSQNPRHKITKRGQNVTFRCDPISEHNRLYWYRQTLGQGPEFLTYFQNEAQLEKSRLLSDRFSAERPKGSFSTLEIQRTEQGDSAMYLCASSVTSYEQYFGPGTRLTVT.

As DNA, the CDR3 is TGTGCCAGCACCTTCGGGACAGGCCTGGGCCAGCCCCAGCATTTT. Its protein product is CASTFGTGLGQPQHF. The rearrangement joins TRBV7-8 to TRBJ1-5, with 8 positions matching TRBD1. The V gene's germline CDR1 is SGHVS and CDR2 FQNEAQ. This CDR3 contains 15 residues. The J segment lost 7 bases and the V segment lost 7 bases, leaving 12 bases of the junction unmatched.

This clonotype was seen a handful of times. The V and J genes are TRBV29-1 and TRBJ1-2; D gene uncertain. V was cut by 0 bases and J by 0 bases, with 11 bases left in between. The CDR3 is made up of 15 amino acids. CDR1 is SQVTM, CDR2 ANQGSEA, per germline. CDR3 sequence: CSVEDRLGSNYGYTF. Here the CDR3 DNA reads TGCAGCGTTGAAGATCGTTTAGGGTCTAACTATGGCTACACCTTC.

This rearrangement joins TRBV7-3 to TRBJ2-7; 12 nucleotides line up with TRBD1. With 3 bases clipped from V and 1 base from J, the junction kept 7 bases outside the gene matches. This CDR3 has 17 amino acids. Germline V lookup: CDR1 SGHTA, CDR2 FQGTGA. CDR3 nucleotides: TGTGCCAGCAGCTTCCGGGACAGGGGGCTGGGGTCCTACGAGCAGTACTTC. It is translated as CASSFRDRGLGSYEQYF.

V gene TRBV6-5 combines with J gene TRBJ1-2; D not certain. The V gene lost 2 bases and the J gene lost 5 bases, with 12 bases spanning the gap. This CDR3 has 14 residues. In germline, CDR1 is MNHEY, CDR2 SVGAGI. The CDR3 nucleotides read TGTGCCAGCAGTTACGGAGCAGGCTGGTATGGCTACACCTTC. Translation: CASSYGAGWYGYTF.

The chain combines TRBV20-1 with TRBJ1-3, with a possible D match to TRBD1 (6 bases). The germline V and J ends were trimmed by 0 bases and 7 bases, with 13 bases remaining between them. This CDR3 region has 14 residues. Germline V gene sequence: CDR1 DFQATT, CDR2 SNEGSKA (reference sequence). The chain's CDR3 is CSARDRGTLNTIYF. CDR3 bases: TGCAGTGCTAGAGATCGGGGGACACTGAACACCATATATTTT.

As regards this clonotype: One base away lies a much larger clone, so this may be a sequencing read error. The chain uses TRBV7-8 and TRBJ1-1, with D unresolved. In germline, CDR1 is SGHVS, CDR2 FQNEAQ. The CDR3 length is 13 residues. The CDR3 region has the DNA TGTACCAGCACCTCCGACTCCGAAACTGAAGCTTTCTTT. This codes for CTSTSDSETEAFF.

The chain uses TRBV25-1 and TRBJ1-5, with 10 bases aligning to TRBD1. Germline V gene lookup returns CDR1 MGHDK and CDR2 SYGVNS. This CDR3 has 14 residues. V shed 6 bases, J shed 4 bases, and the junction held 3 bases outside the gene matches. CDR3 nucleotide sequence: TGTGCCAGCAGGGGGACAGGGGAGAATCAGCCCCAGCATTTT. Protein sequence: CASRGTGENQPQHF.

This chain links TRBV9 with TRBJ1-4, with a weak D call TRBD1 (5 bases). The CDR3 covers 16 residues. The V gene's germline CDR1 is SGDLS and CDR2 YYNGEE. Trimming took off 4 bases at V and 7 bases at J, with 20 bases between the two ends. The CDR3, as DNA: TGTGCCAGCAGCTCCCCGGTGGAGGGGCCGGGTGAAAAACTGTTTTTT. Its protein is CASSSPVEGPGEKLFF.

Of note for this clonotype: A clone one base away is much larger, so this may be a read error. The V and J genes are TRBV10-3 and TRBJ1-2; D is uncertain. Per germline, CDR1 ENHRY and CDR2 SYGVKD. The CDR3 loop spans 16 amino acids. Trimming took off 0 bases at V and 4 bases at J, with 15 bases between the two ends. The CDR3 reads CAISESAERRGYGYTF. The CDR3 nucleotides read TGTGCCATCAGTGAGTCGGCGGAGCGTCGAGGCTATGGCTACACCTTC.

The CDR3 DNA reads as TGTGCCAGCAGCCCCTTGAGGACAGTGAACACTGAAGCTTTCTTT. Translation gives CASSPLRTVNTEAFF. The J gene is TRBJ1-1, the V gene TRBV9, with a possible D match to TRBD1 (6 bases). CDR1 and CDR2 from the germline V gene are SGDLS and YYNGEE. The V gene lost 4 bases and the J gene lost 0 bases, with 13 bases spanning the gap. The CDR3 has 15 amino acids.

This rearrangement joins TRBV7-9 to TRBJ1-1; TRBD1 might be the D (5 bases). The ends were cut back, 11 bases at V and 0 bases at J, with 13 bases in the middle. Germline CDR1 reads SEHNR; CDR2 reads FQNEAQ (reference sequence). The CDR3 covers 13 residues. DNA of the CDR3: TGTGCCTGGACGACGGACATGAACACTGAAGCTTTCTTT. Protein product: CAWTTDMNTEAFF.

This clonotype was recorded once. Since a much larger clone is just one base distant, this may be a read error. V is TRBV24-1 and J is TRBJ2-7; TRBD2 matches at 11 bases. The germline CDR1 and CDR2 sequences are KGHDR and SFDVKD. The CDR3 sequence is 15 residues long. The CDR3 DNA sequence: TGTGCCGCCAGGCACACTAGCGGGAGTCGCCACGAGCAGTACTTC. Protein: CAARHTSGSRHEQYF.

This clonotype turned up a few times. The rearrangement uses TRBV7-9 and TRBJ1-2; tentatively, D is TRBD1 (6 bases). The germline CDR1 and CDR2 sequences are SEHNR and FQNEAQ (reference sequence). This CDR3 is built from 16 residues. Trimming pared 5 bases from V and 4 bases from J, leaving 20 bases between. In DNA, the CDR3 is TGTGCCAGCAGCCAGATCGGAACGACAGGTTCCTATGGCTACACCTTC. It translates to CASSQIGTTGSYGYTF.